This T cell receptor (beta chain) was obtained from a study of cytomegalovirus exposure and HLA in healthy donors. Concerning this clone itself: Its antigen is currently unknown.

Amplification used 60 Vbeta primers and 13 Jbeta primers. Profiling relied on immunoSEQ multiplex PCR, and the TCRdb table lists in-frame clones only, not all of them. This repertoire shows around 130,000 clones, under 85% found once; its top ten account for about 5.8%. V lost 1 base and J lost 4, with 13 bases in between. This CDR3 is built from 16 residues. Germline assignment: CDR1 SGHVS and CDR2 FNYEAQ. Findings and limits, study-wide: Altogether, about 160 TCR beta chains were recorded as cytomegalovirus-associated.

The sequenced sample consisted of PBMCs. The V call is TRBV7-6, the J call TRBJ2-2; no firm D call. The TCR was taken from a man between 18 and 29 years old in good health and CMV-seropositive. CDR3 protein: CASSLVDSPGTGELFF. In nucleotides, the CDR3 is TGTGCCAGCAGCTTAGTTGACTCGCCGGGCACCGGGGAGCTGTTTTTT. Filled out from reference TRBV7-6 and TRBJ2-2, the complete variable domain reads GAGVSQSPRYKVTKRGQDVALRCDPISGHVSLYWYRQALGQGPEFLTYFNYEAQQDKSGLPNDRFSAERPEGSISTLTIQRTEQRDSAMYRCASSLVDSPGTGELFFGEGSRLTVL.